The source of this TCR beta chain is a study of graft-versus-host responses after intestinal transplantation. General observations from the study: Allografts of one patient group, those with graft-donor T cell macrochimerism, had high graft-versus-host to host-versus-graft clonal ratios. Peak GvH clone levels in circulation were associated with early post-transplant HvG declines.

Sequencing used immunoSEQ multiplex PCR; TCRdb keeps in-frame clones, though not all of them. The sample records 100,000 to 120,000 clones, 90% to 95% being singletons. Per the germline V gene, CDR1 is SGHAT and CDR2 is FQNNGV. V lost 5 bases to trimming and J lost 7 bases; unmatched junction nucleotides: 7. The CDR3 contains 14 residues. A word on this clone: Its cognate antigen is unknown.

The sample was unstimulated CD8+ T cells sorted from spleen or lymph node cells, taken before intestinal transplant. This receptor was taken from a human donor who received an intestinal transplant. The J gene is TRBJ1-2, the V gene TRBV11-2; 10 bases are a match to TRBD1. CDR3 amino acids: CASSPQTGGFGYTF. The CDR3 nucleotides are TGTGCCAGCAGCCCGCAGACAGGGGGCTTTGGCTACACCTTC.